Each of the 10 T cell receptor beta chains below was sequenced from the same sample in a study of shared clonotypes between healthy human individuals. The naive CD8 fraction comprised CD45RO-negative cells positively selected for CCR7 and excluded terminally differentiated effector memory CD45RA+ cells. TCRdb keeps only in-frame clones here, not all; method: immunoSEQ multiplex PCR. The sample includes some 2 million clones, about 95% seen only once; the top ten take more than 0.95%. The sample consisted of naive CD8+ T cells sorted from blood. The source is a man aged 18 to 29 in good health.

This chain joins TRBV27 and TRBJ1-1; a possible D gene is TRBD1 (6 bases). The CDR3 covers 13 residues. The V gene lost 6 bases and the J gene lost 1 base, with 9 bases spanning the gap. Per germline, CDR1 MNHEY and CDR2 SMNVEV (reference sequence). CDR3 residues: CASSGTPNTEAFF. The CDR3 DNA reads TGTGCCAGCAGCGGGACACCGAACACTGAAGCTTTCTTT.

The genes are TRBV19 and TRBJ2-2; 7 bases match TRBD1. The junction had 14 bases not matched to a gene; V was cut back by 5 bases and J by 5 bases. Germline V gene lookup returns CDR1 LNHDA and CDR2 SQIVND (reference sequence). The CDR3 extends over 17 amino acids. The DNA for the CDR3 is TGTGCCAGTAGTCCCTGGGTAGGGCAGGGGGTTACCGGGGAGCTGTTTTTT. Translating it yields CASSPWVGQGVTGELFF.

The J gene is TRBJ1-2, the V gene TRBV13; TRBD1 might be the D (5 bases). The CDR3 runs to 13 residues. V lost 5 bases and J lost 3, with 10 bases in between. Germline CDR1 and CDR2: PRHDT and FYEKMQ (reference sequence). CDR3 loop: CASSRGTDYGYTF. Written as DNA, the CDR3 is TGTGCCAGCAGCCGAGGGACCGACTATGGCTACACCTTC.

The chain carries TRBV5-1 and TRBJ1-1, with D possibly being TRBD1 (6 bases). The CDR3 runs 19 residues. The V and J ends lost 2 bases and 4 bases respectively, with 27 bases between them. Germline V gene data show CDR1 as SGHRS and CDR2 as YFSETQ. The CDR3 loop is CASSFEQGVISRLGTEAFF. As DNA, the CDR3 is TGCGCCAGCAGCTTTGAACAGGGAGTGATATCGCGCTTGGGCACTGAAGCTTTCTTT.

DNA of the CDR3: TGTGCCAGCAGCTTTTTAACGGCGGGACAGGGTTCCGACGAGCAGTACTTC. Residues: CASSFLTAGQGSDEQYF. The chain carries TRBV7-6 and TRBJ2-7; TRBD1 aligns across 9 bases. Germline assignment: CDR1 SGHVS and CDR2 FNYEAQ. V lost 3 bases, J lost 5 bases, and 14 bases stayed unmatched. This CDR3 region has 17 residues.

To note about this clone: This sample also contains other DNA sequences that code for the same CDR3. The chain joins TRBV5-1 to TRBJ2-7; no clear D gene. Looked up from germline, CDR1 is SGHRS and CDR2 is YFSETQ. The V end was cut by 4 bases, the J end by 1 base, with 9 bases between. CDR3 length: 13 amino acids. The CDR3 DNA sequence: TGCGCCAGCAGCCCAGACGGATCCTACGAGCAGTACTTC. Its protein product is CASSPDGSYEQYF.

The chain employs TRBV7-9 and TRBJ1-6, with D perhaps matching TRBD1 (5 bases). The germline CDR1 and CDR2 sequences are SEHNR and FQNEAQ (reference sequence). The CDR3 is 18 residues long. V lost 2 bases, J lost 8 bases, and 22 bases lay in between. The CDR3 here is CASSLSEGAGIWDSPLHF. The CDR3 coding sequence is TGTGCCAGCAGCTTAAGTGAAGGGGCGGGTATATGGGATTCACCCCTCCACTTT.

This clone is a singleton in its sample. The gene calls are TRBV7-6 and TRBJ2-2, with D possibly being TRBD2 (6 bases). The CDR3 has 15 amino acids. V was trimmed by 0 bases and J by 4 bases, leaving 9 bases between them. CDR1 and CDR2 (germline): SGHVS, FNYEAQ. The CDR3 loop is CASSLAGRSTGELFF. The CDR3 DNA follows: TGTGCCAGCAGCTTAGCAGGGAGGAGCACCGGGGAGCTGTTTTTT.

This chain connects TRBV5-6 to TRBJ2-7; 8 bases agree with TRBD2. Germline CDR1 and CDR2: SGHDT and YYEEEE. Trimming removed 2 bases from V and 4 bases from J; junction bases left unmatched: 5. The CDR3 loop spans 14 amino acids. CDR3 DNA: TGTGCCAGCAGCTTTAGCGGGATATTGTACGAGCAGTACTTC. Its translation is CASSFSGILYEQYF.

A word on this clone: Different DNA sequences within this sample yield the same CDR3. This chain connects TRBV9 to TRBJ2-7; tentative D call: TRBD2 (6 bases). Trimming took off 0 bases at V and 2 bases at J, with 12 bases between the two ends. From germline, CDR1 is SGDLS and CDR2 YYNGEE. The CDR3 is made up of 15 amino acids. CDR3 sequence: CASSVGGTGAYEQYF. The CDR3 DNA follows: TGTGCCAGCAGCGTAGGGGGGACGGGAGCCTACGAGCAGTACTTC.